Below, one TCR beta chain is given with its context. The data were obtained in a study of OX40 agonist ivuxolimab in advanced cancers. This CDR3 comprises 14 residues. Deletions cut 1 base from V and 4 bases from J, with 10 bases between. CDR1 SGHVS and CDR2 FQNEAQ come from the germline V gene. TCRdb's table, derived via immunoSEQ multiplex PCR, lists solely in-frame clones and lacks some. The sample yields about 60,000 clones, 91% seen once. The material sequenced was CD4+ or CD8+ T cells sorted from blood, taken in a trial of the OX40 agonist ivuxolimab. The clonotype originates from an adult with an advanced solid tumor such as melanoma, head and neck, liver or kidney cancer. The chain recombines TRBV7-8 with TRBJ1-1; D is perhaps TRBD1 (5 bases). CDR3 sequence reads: CASSLGIGGTEAFF. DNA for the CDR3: TGTGCCAGCAGCTTAGGGATCGGGGGCACTGAAGCTTTCTTT.